These T cell receptor beta chains were read from a single sample in a study of blood T cell repertoires in COVID-19. Clones were sequenced by immunoSEQ multiplex PCR, and TCRdb holds only the in-frame ones, with some missing. The sample has roughly 180,000 clones, roughly 86% seen once. Sequenced: peripheral blood. Receptors were obtained from a man between 40 and 49 years old who had recovered from COVID-19. CDR3s include the opening cysteine and the closing phenylalanine or tryptophan. Fields, in order: D gene, V gene, J gene, clone size, CDR3 length, CDR3 DNA, CDR3 protein. D genes are given only for firm matches. Expanded clones get a size class; other rows say once, few or many, or leave the size out.

d_gene: NA
v_gene: TRBV27
j_gene: TRBJ1-2
abundance: once
len: 13
CDR3nt: NA
CDR3aa: CASSFGSGTGYTF

d_gene: NA
v_gene: TRBV7-2
j_gene: TRBJ1-6
abundance: NA
len: 15
CDR3nt: TGTGCCAGCAGCTCCGGACAGCACTATAATTCACCCCTCCACTTT
CDR3aa: CASSSGQHYNSPLHF

d_gene: TRBD1
v_gene: TRBV9
j_gene: TRBJ1-1
abundance: NA
len: 14
CDR3nt: TGTGCCAGCAGCGCACAGGGGGAGGGCACTGAAGCTTTCTTT
CDR3aa: CASSAQGEGTEAFF

d_gene: TRBD1
v_gene: TRBV7-9
j_gene: TRBJ1-2
abundance: NA
len: 12
CDR3nt: TGTGCCAGCAGCTTAAGTCAGGGACAGATCACCTTC
CDR3aa: CASSLSQGQITF

d_gene: TRBD1
v_gene: TRBV2
j_gene: TRBJ1-4
abundance: NA
len: 16
CDR3nt: TGTGCCAGCAGTTCCCCCGGGGGGACAGGGGGCGAAAAACTGTTTTTT
CDR3aa: CASSSPGGTGGEKLFF

d_gene: TRBD2
v_gene: TRBV7-2
j_gene: TRBJ2-7
abundance: NA
len: 14
CDR3nt: TGTGCCAGCAGCTCCTGGACTAGCGGGCCCGAGCAGTACTTC
CDR3aa: CASSSWTSGPEQYF

d_gene: NA
v_gene: TRBV6-4
j_gene: TRBJ2-1
abundance: NA
len: 14
CDR3nt: TGTGCCAGCAGTGACTCGGGCAGAACCAATGAGCAGTTCTTC
CDR3aa: CASSDSGRTNEQFF

d_gene: TRBD1
v_gene: TRBV19
j_gene: TRBJ2-1
abundance: NA
len: 15
CDR3nt: TGTGCCAGTAGTATCCAGGGGGCCTCCTACAATGAGCAGTTCTTC
CDR3aa: CASSIQGASYNEQFF

d_gene: NA
v_gene: TRBV4-1
j_gene: TRBJ1-4
abundance: few
len: 14
CDR3nt: TGCGCCAGCAGCCAGCGGACAGAGAATGAAAAACTGTTTTTT
CDR3aa: CASSQRTENEKLFF

d_gene: TRBD1
v_gene: TRBV7-9
j_gene: TRBJ2-1
abundance: NA
len: 17
CDR3nt: TGTGCCAGCAGTGAAAAAAATAGGCGGAAAGGGGGCGATGAGCAGTTCTTC
CDR3aa: CASSEKNRRKGGDEQFF

d_gene: NA
v_gene: TRBV11-3
j_gene: TRBJ2-2
abundance: NA
len: 14
CDR3nt: TGTGCCAGCAGCTTTAGGTTTGGGCTGTGGGAGCTGTTTTTT
CDR3aa: CASSFRFGLWELFF

d_gene: TRBD1
v_gene: TRBV27
j_gene: TRBJ1-1
abundance: NA
len: 14
CDR3nt: TGTGCCAGCAGTTCCCGACAGGGGGCTAGTGAAGCTTTCTTT
CDR3aa: CASSSRQGASEAFF

d_gene: NA
v_gene: TRBV7-6
j_gene: TRBJ2-3
abundance: once
len: 15
CDR3nt: TGTGCCAGCAGCTTAGTGGGGACTAGCACAGATACGCAGTATTTT
CDR3aa: CASSLVGTSTDTQYF

d_gene: NA
v_gene: TRBV28
j_gene: TRBJ1-3
abundance: NA
len: 16
CDR3nt: TGTGCCAGCAGTTCCGAGACAGGACGATCTGGAAACACCATATATTTT
CDR3aa: CASSSETGRSGNTIYF

d_gene: NA
v_gene: TRBV27
j_gene: TRBJ2-7
abundance: once
len: 13
CDR3nt: TGTGCCAGCAGTTCCCCTTTCTCCGACGAGCAGTACTTC
CDR3aa: CASSSPFSDEQYF

d_gene: NA
v_gene: TRBV4-3
j_gene: TRBJ2-6
abundance: NA
len: 18
CDR3nt: TGCGCCAGCAGCCAAGAAATGAGGTATGGCGCTGGGGCCAACGTCCTGACTTTC
CDR3aa: CASSQEMRYGAGANVLTF

d_gene: NA
v_gene: TRBV2
j_gene: TRBJ2-7
abundance: NA
len: 13
CDR3nt: TGTGCCAGCTCCGTGGGCAGTCGCTACGAGCAGTACTTC
CDR3aa: CASSVGSRYEQYF

d_gene: NA
v_gene: TRBV18
j_gene: TRBJ1-5
abundance: NA
len: 16
CDR3nt: TGTGCCAGCTCACCACCCCAGCGGGAGGTGGGTCAGCCCCAGCATTTT
CDR3aa: CASSPPQREVGQPQHF

d_gene: TRBD1
v_gene: TRBV30
j_gene: TRBJ2-1
abundance: few
len: 16
CDR3nt: TGTGCCTGGGGGTACCCCGGACAGGTCCTCTTCAATGAGCAGTTCTTC
CDR3aa: CAWGYPGQVLFNEQFF

d_gene: TRBD2
v_gene: TRBV7-9
j_gene: TRBJ2-7
abundance: NA
len: 13
CDR3nt: TGTGCCAGCAGCTCGGGACTAGTGGACGAGCAGTACTTC
CDR3aa: CASSSGLVDEQYF

d_gene: NA
v_gene: TRBV19
j_gene: TRBJ2-3
abundance: NA
len: 13
CDR3nt: TGTGCCAGTAGTGCTTGGCGCACAGATACGCAGTATTTT
CDR3aa: CASSAWRTDTQYF

d_gene: TRBD1
v_gene: TRBV7-2
j_gene: TRBJ2-7
abundance: NA
len: 15
CDR3nt: TGTGCCAGCAGTACTCAAAGGGACAGGGCCTACGAGCAGTACTTC
CDR3aa: CASSTQRDRAYEQYF

d_gene: NA
v_gene: TRBV6-1
j_gene: TRBJ1-2
abundance: NA
len: 14
CDR3nt: TGTGCCAGCAGTGAAAGAACAGGGTTGAGAGGCTACACCTTC
CDR3aa: CASSERTGLRGYTF

d_gene: TRBD2
v_gene: TRBV6-5
j_gene: TRBJ2-7
abundance: NA
len: 13
CDR3nt: TGTGCCAGCAGCCGGACTAGCGGCTACGAGCAGTACTTC
CDR3aa: CASSRTSGYEQYF

d_gene: TRBD2
v_gene: TRBV7-2
j_gene: TRBJ2-3
abundance: NA
len: 14
CDR3nt: TGTGCCAGCAGCGCCGGACTAGCGTCAGATACGCAGTATTTT
CDR3aa: CASSAGLASDTQYF

d_gene: NA
v_gene: TRBV3-1/TRBV3-2
j_gene: TRBJ1-1
abundance: many
len: 13
CDR3nt: TGTGCCAGCAGCCAAGGGTCCGGGACTTCAGCTTTCTTT
CDR3aa: CASSQGSGTSAFF

d_gene: TRBD2
v_gene: TRBV19
j_gene: TRBJ2-2
abundance: NA
len: 16
CDR3nt: TGTGCCAGTAGTATATGGGCTAGCGGGAGAACCGGGGAGCTGTTTTTT
CDR3aa: CASSIWASGRTGELFF

d_gene: NA
v_gene: TRBV2
j_gene: TRBJ1-1
abundance: NA
len: 17
CDR3nt: TGTGCCAGCAGGGCGGCCCTGGCAGGGCACATGAACACTGAAGCTTTCTTT
CDR3aa: CASRAALAGHMNTEAFF

d_gene: TRBD1
v_gene: TRBV4-3
j_gene: TRBJ1-5
abundance: NA
len: 16
CDR3nt: TGCGCCAGCAGCGAGGACAGGGGAAGAAGCAATCAGCCCCAGCATTTT
CDR3aa: CASSEDRGRSNQPQHF

d_gene: NA
v_gene: TRBV4-1
j_gene: TRBJ1-1
abundance: few
len: 13
CDR3nt: TGCGCCAGCAGCCGCGGGCCCCTCACTGAAGCTTTCTTT
CDR3aa: CASSRGPLTEAFF

d_gene: TRBD2
v_gene: TRBV7-2
j_gene: TRBJ2-7
abundance: NA
len: 15
CDR3nt: TGTGCCAGCAGCTTAGACCCCGGGAGGTACCGGGAGCAGTACTTC
CDR3aa: CASSLDPGRYREQYF

d_gene: NA
v_gene: TRBV19
j_gene: TRBJ1-2
abundance: NA
len: 14
CDR3nt: TGTGCCAGTACGTCGATCCGGGTCGCCTATGGCTACACCTTC
CDR3aa: CASTSIRVAYGYTF

d_gene: TRBD2
v_gene: TRBV30
j_gene: TRBJ2-7
abundance: NA
len: 14
CDR3nt: TGTGCCTGGAATAGTAGACTAGCGGGCTACGAGCAGTACTTC
CDR3aa: CAWNSRLAGYEQYF

d_gene: TRBD1
v_gene: TRBV12-5
j_gene: TRBJ2-5
abundance: NA
len: 13
CDR3nt: TGTGCTAGTGGAACAGGGGGTTATGAGACCCAGTACTTC
CDR3aa: CASGTGGYETQYF

d_gene: TRBD1
v_gene: TRBV4-3
j_gene: TRBJ2-7
abundance: NA
len: 14
CDR3nt: TGCGCCAGCAGCCCTCGGACAGGGCGGTACGAGCAGTACTTC
CDR3aa: CASSPRTGRYEQYF

d_gene: NA
v_gene: TRBV7-2
j_gene: TRBJ1-2
abundance: once
len: 13
CDR3nt: TGTGCCAGCAGCTTAGGGGGCGGCTATGGCTACACCTTC
CDR3aa: CASSLGGGYGYTF

d_gene: NA
v_gene: TRBV11-3
j_gene: TRBJ2-2
abundance: NA
len: 16
CDR3nt: TGTGCCAGCAGCTTGCGGAAGGCGGCGAACACCGGGGAGCTGTTTTTT
CDR3aa: CASSLRKAANTGELFF

d_gene: NA
v_gene: TRBV6-5
j_gene: TRBJ1-3
abundance: few
len: 13
CDR3nt: TGTGCCAGCACAAACACAGCAGGAAACACCATATATTTT
CDR3aa: CASTNTAGNTIYF

d_gene: NA
v_gene: TRBV9
j_gene: TRBJ2-2
abundance: NA
len: 16
CDR3nt: TGTGCCAGCAGCGTAGGGTCTAGCGCGAACACCGGGGAGCTGTTTTTT
CDR3aa: CASSVGSSANTGELFF

d_gene: TRBD2
v_gene: TRBV15
j_gene: TRBJ2-1
abundance: NA
len: 19
CDR3nt: TGTGCCACCAGCAGAGACGACCGGACTAGCGGGAGCGTCTACAATGAGCAGTTCTTC
CDR3aa: CATSRDDRTSGSVYNEQFF

d_gene: TRBD2
v_gene: TRBV5-4
j_gene: TRBJ2-5
abundance: few
len: 16
CDR3nt: TGTGCCAGCAGCCCAACCCTAGCGGGGGGGGGAGAGACCCAGTACTTC
CDR3aa: CASSPTLAGGGETQYF

d_gene: NA
v_gene: TRBV12-3/TRBV12-4
j_gene: TRBJ2-1
abundance: NA
len: 12
CDR3nt: TGTGCCAGCAGCCGAGGACTCAATGAGCAGTTCTTC
CDR3aa: CASSRGLNEQFF

d_gene: NA
v_gene: TRBV6-2/TRBV6-3
j_gene: TRBJ2-3
abundance: NA
len: 12
CDR3nt: TGTGCCAGCAGTGCAACGGGAGATACGCAGTATTTT
CDR3aa: CASSATGDTQYF

d_gene: TRBD2
v_gene: TRBV13
j_gene: TRBJ2-1
abundance: once
len: 15
CDR3nt: TGTGCCAGCAGCCGAGCGACGGGGGGGCGCAATGAGCAGTTCTTC
CDR3aa: CASSRATGGRNEQFF

d_gene: TRBD1
v_gene: TRBV14
j_gene: TRBJ2-7
abundance: NA
len: 18
CDR3nt: TGTGCCAGCAGAAAACTGCCGGGACAGGGGAATACCTACTACGAGCAGTACTTC
CDR3aa: CASRKLPGQGNTYYEQYF

d_gene: NA
v_gene: TRBV15
j_gene: TRBJ1-2
abundance: NA
len: 15
CDR3nt: TGTGCCACCAGCAGCTTCCGAGGGGGGGCCTATGGCTACACCTTC
CDR3aa: CATSSFRGGAYGYTF

d_gene: NA
v_gene: TRBV21-1
j_gene: TRBJ1-1
abundance: NA
len: 11
CDR3nt: TGTGCCAGAAGACATGGGACTGAAGCTTTCTTT
CDR3aa: CARRHGTEAFF

d_gene: NA
v_gene: TRBV6-5
j_gene: TRBJ2-7
abundance: NA
len: 12
CDR3nt: TGTGCCATCCTTAGACAGGCCTACGAGCAGTACTTC
CDR3aa: CAILRQAYEQYF

d_gene: NA
v_gene: TRBV15
j_gene: TRBJ1-4
abundance: NA
len: 15
CDR3nt: TGTGCCACCAGCAAACGGACAGCCTTGAATGAAAAACTGTTTTTT
CDR3aa: CATSKRTALNEKLFF

d_gene: TRBD2
v_gene: TRBV30
j_gene: TRBJ2-2
abundance: NA
len: 15
CDR3nt: TGTGCCTGGAGTGATCCCGGGAGGGTGTCCGGGGAGCTGTTTTTT
CDR3aa: CAWSDPGRVSGELFF

d_gene: NA
v_gene: TRBV24-1
j_gene: TRBJ1-6
abundance: NA
len: 14
CDR3nt: TGTGCCTTCCTCCGACGGACACGCCATTCACCCCTCCACTTT
CDR3aa: CAFLRRTRHSPLHF

d_gene: NA
v_gene: TRBV21-1
j_gene: TRBJ2-4
abundance: few
len: 15
CDR3nt: TGTGCCAGCAGGAAGGAGCGGGAGGATCAAAACATTCAGTACTTC
CDR3aa: CASRKEREDQNIQYF

d_gene: NA
v_gene: TRBV28
j_gene: TRBJ2-1
abundance: NA
len: 13
CDR3nt: TGTGCCAGCAGTTTATTCGGGAGTGGAGAGCAGTTCTTC
CDR3aa: CASSLFGSGEQFF